Below are 30 T cell receptor beta chains sequenced from a single sample in a study of radiotherapy plus CTLA-4 blockade in lung cancer (dated by TCRdb to the late 2010s). Preparation of the library involved the immunoSEQ multiplex PCR assay. The clones in this table, taken by TCRdb from immuneACCESS, are in-frame only. Not every clone is retained; where verified, under half of the shortfall comes from an unresolved V gene, and the cause of the rest is unknown. The sample contains about 45,000 clones, 73% of them found a single time. 3.5% to 4% of the sample is held by the ten biggest clonotypes. The source material was peripheral blood, sampled from a patient treated with radiotherapy plus ipilimumab. All receptors derive from a human donor with non-small cell lung cancer who had a complete response to radiotherapy plus ipilimumab.

The chain recombines TRBV10-3 with TRBJ1-1, with 9 bases that match TRBD1. The germline CDR1 and CDR2 sequences are ENHRY and SYGVKD. V shed 3 bases and J 2 bases; nucleotides not matched to a gene: 4. CDR3 length: 15 residues. CDR3 coding DNA: TGTGCCATCAGTGAAAAGGACAGGGGCAACACTGAAGCTTTCTTT. Its translation: CAISEKDRGNTEAFF.

As for this clone: The identical CDR3 is also encoded by other nucleotide sequences in the sample. This chain connects TRBV5-1 to TRBJ2-5; weak D call: TRBD2 (5 bases). Looked up from germline, CDR1 is SGHRS and CDR2 is YFSETQ. V was trimmed by 4 bases and J by 4 bases, leaving 17 bases between them. This CDR3 has 15 residues. The CDR3 loop reads CASSPGSLVGETQYF. The CDR3 nucleotides are TGCGCCAGCAGCCCGGGATCGCTAGTGGGAGAGACCCAGTACTTC.

The CDR3 DNA sequence: TGTGCCAGCAGCTTAAACGGACTAGGAGAGCAGTTCTTC. Translated, it gives CASSLNGLGEQFF. The chain employs TRBV5-6 and TRBJ2-1; 7 positions agree with TRBD2. This CDR3 has 13 amino acids. Trimming at V came to 2 bases and at J to 10 bases, leaving 6 bases not matched to a gene. The germline V gene has CDR1 SGHDT and CDR2 YYEEEE. The whole variable domain, remainder taken from reference TRBV5-6 and TRBJ2-1, is DAGVTQSPTHLIKTRGQQVTLRCSPKSGHDTVSWYQQALGQGPQFIFQYYEEEERQRGNFPDRFSGHQFPNYSSELNVNALLLGDSALYLCASSLNGLGEQFFGPGTRLTVL.

This clone has more than one count but fewer than ten. The chain joins TRBV9 to TRBJ2-7, with D unclear. This CDR3 is 15 amino acids long. Trimming shortened V by 5 bases and J by 4 bases, and 19 bases separated the two germline ends. CDR1 is SGDLS and CDR2 is YYNGEE in the germline V gene. The CDR3 loop is CASSPDPSARYEQYF. The DNA for the CDR3 is TGTGCCAGCAGTCCCGACCCCTCAGCGAGGTACGAGCAGTACTTC. Using reference TRBV9 and TRBJ2-7 for the parts outside the CDR3, the full variable domain is DSGVTQTPKHLITATGQRVTLRCSPRSGDLSVYWYQQSLDQGLQFLIQYYNGEERAKGNILERFSAQQFPDLHSELNLSSLELGDSALYFCASSPDPSARYEQYFGPGTRLTVT.

The chain has TRBV18 and TRBJ1-2; D is ambiguous. CDR1 and CDR2 from the germline V gene are KGHSH and LQKENI. The CDR3 runs 13 residues. The V end lost 4 bases, the J end lost 1 base, and 7 bases lay between the germline ends. DNA of the CDR3: TGTGCCAGCTCACTCGACTATAACTATGGCTACACCTTC. Translating it yields CASSLDYNYGYTF.

The genes are TRBV10-3 and TRBJ1-2; D remains unclear. V was cut by 5 bases and J by 2 bases, with 15 bases left in between. The CDR3 is made up of 15 amino acids. The germline gives CDR1 ENHRY, CDR2 SYGVKD. In nucleotides, the CDR3 is TGTGCCATCAGTACTCCGACAAGAGGGAACTATGGCTACACCTTC. This gives the protein CAISTPTRGNYGYTF.

The chain combines TRBV28 with TRBJ1-1; D not resolved. Trimming cost V 7 bases and J 1 base, with 10 bases left between them. Germline loops: CDR1 MDHEN, CDR2 SYDVKM. The CDR3 contains 13 residues. The CDR3 nucleotides are TGTGCCAGCACGAGGCCGGGGAACACTGAAGCTTTCTTT. It specifies CASTRPGNTEAFF. Drawing the rest from reference TRBV28 and TRBJ1-1, the complete variable domain is DVKVTQSSRYLVKRTGEKVFLECVQDMDHENMFWYRQDPGLGLRLIYFSYDVKMKEKGDIPEGYSVSREKKERFSLILESASTNQTSMYLCASTRPGNTEAFFGQGTRLTVV.

This clone was observed a few times. Written as DNA, the CDR3 is TGTGCCATCAGTGAGTCGGGAGGGAATCAGCCCCAGCATTTT. Translating gives CAISESGGNQPQHF. The rearrangement uses TRBV10-3 and TRBJ1-5; D remains unclear. CDR1 and CDR2 (germline): ENHRY, SYGVKD. Between the trimmed V and J ends, which lost 0 bases and 4 bases, there was a span of 7 bases. The length of the CDR3 is 14 residues.

CDR3 region: CASSRRWGDRQTNYGYTF. Written as DNA, the CDR3 is TGCGCCAGCAGCCGAAGATGGGGAGACAGGCAAACTAACTATGGCTACACCTTC. The chain links TRBV4-3 to TRBJ1-2, with D tentatively TRBD1 (6 bases). The germline V gene has CDR1 LGHNA and CDR2 YSLEER. This CDR3 has 18 amino acids. Trimming removed 4 bases from V and 0 bases from J, with 21 bases in between.

The chain combines TRBV18 with TRBJ2-2; D perhaps matches TRBD2 (5 bases). The CDR3 consists of 17 residues. V was cut by 2 bases and J by 4 bases, with 17 bases left in between. Germline V gene sequence: CDR1 KGHSH, CDR2 LQKENI. The DNA of the CDR3 is TGTGCCAGCTCACCAAAAGGACTTACACCTCCCACCGGGGAGCTGTTTTTT. Amino acid sequence: CASSPKGLTPPTGELFF.

The chain combines TRBV5-4 with TRBJ2-5, with unresolved D. The CDR3 length is 13 residues. The V end lost 0 bases, the J end lost 4 bases, and 7 bases lay between the germline ends. Germline V CDR1 and CDR2: SGHNT, YYREEE (reference sequence). For the CDR3, the DNA is TGTGCCAGCAGCTTGGATGCGTTAGAGACCCAGTACTTC. Encoded protein: CASSLDALETQYF.

This clone was seen only once. This chain joins TRBV2 and TRBJ2-2; perhaps TRBD1 as D (5 bases). The length of the CDR3 is 15 residues. The V gene lost 8 bases and the J gene lost 5 bases, with 18 bases spanning the gap. The germline V gene has CDR1 SNHLY and CDR2 FYNNEI. The CDR3, as DNA: TGTGCCAGCTCCCTGAAGTTTCAGGGAACCGGGGAGCTGTTTTTT. This encodes CASSLKFQGTGELFF. Complete variable domain (other parts from reference TRBV2 and TRBJ2-2): EPEVTQTPSHQVTQMGQEVILRCVPISNHLYFYWYRQILGQKVEFLVSFYNNEISEKSEIFDDQFSVERPDGSNFTLKIRSTKLEDSAMYFCASSLKFQGTGELFFGEGSRLTVL.

The V gene is TRBV7-8, the J gene TRBJ2-2; possibly TRBD2 for D (5 bases). V was trimmed by 1 base and J by 1 base, leaving 7 bases between them. Germline CDR1 is SGHVS and CDR2 is FQNEAQ. This CDR3 contains 15 residues. DNA for the CDR3: TGTGCCAGCAGCTTAGTAGGAGGGAACACCGGGGAGCTGTTTTTT. Protein product: CASSLVGGNTGELFF.

This rearrangement joins TRBV29-1 to TRBJ2-1; D is unclear. CDR3 length: 11 amino acids. In germline, CDR1 is SQVTM, CDR2 ANQGSEA. V lost 4 bases and J 6 bases, leaving 7 bases between the germline ends. This chain's CDR3 is CSVAHSNEQFF. The CDR3 DNA follows: TGCAGCGTTGCTCACTCCAATGAGCAGTTCTTC.

A single count supports this clone. An end of the junction differs from the germline gene, which may be a read error. This chain connects TRBV19 to TRBJ1-5, with 7 positions matching TRBD1. Germline V CDR1 and CDR2: LNHDA, SQIVND (reference sequence). The CDR3 totals 17 residues. The DNA of the CDR3 is TGTGCCAGTAGTGTAGACAGGGTCGGGGGAACCAATCAGCCCCAGCATTTT. Its translation: CASSVDRVGGTNQPQHF. Full variable domain (rest looked up from reference TRBV19 and TRBJ1-5): DGGITQSPKYLFRKEGQNVTLSCEQNLNHDAMYWYRQDPGQGLRLIYYSQIVNDFQKGDIAEGYSVSREKKESFPLTVTSAQKNPTAFYLCASSVDRVGGTNQPQHFGDGTRLSIL.

This clone was recorded a few times. The chain uses TRBV10-1 and TRBJ2-2, with 12 bases lining up with TRBD2. V lost 10 bases, J lost 7 bases, and 10 bases stayed unmatched. Germline V CDR1 and CDR2: WNHNN, SYGVQD (reference sequence). The CDR3 has 15 amino acids. Written as DNA, the CDR3 is TGCGCCAAACCGACTAGCGGGAGTTTAAACGGGGAGCTGTTTTTT. As protein: CAKPTSGSLNGELFF.

The sample holds a few counts of this clone. V and J are TRBV7-9 and TRBJ1-2; 7 nucleotides line up with TRBD1. The CDR3 covers 13 residues. CDR1 and CDR2 from the germline V gene are SEHNR and FQNEAQ (reference sequence). J was trimmed by 6 bases and V by 5 bases; bases with no gene match: 6. This CDR3 is CASSPDRVNGYTF. CDR3 DNA: TGTGCCAGCAGCCCCGACAGGGTCAATGGCTACACCTTC.

This clone was recorded once. The V gene is TRBV10-3, the J gene TRBJ1-1; 8 bases line up with TRBD1. Trimming took 2 bases from V and 0 from J; bases not matched to a gene: 14. This CDR3 has 19 amino acids. CDR1 is ENHRY and CDR2 is SYGVKD in the germline V gene. The CDR3 nucleotides read TGTGCCATCAGTGAGACAAACCCGGACAGGGACAAACTGAACACTGAAGCTTTCTTT. Translating gives CAISETNPDRDKLNTEAFF.

The chain is built from TRBV5-1 and TRBJ2-1; 9 bases line up with TRBD1. V dropped 2 bases and J dropped 3; count of bases not matched to a gene: 3. The CDR3 sequence is 15 residues long. Germline CDR1 reads SGHRS; CDR2 reads YFSETQ. The CDR3, as DNA: TGCGCCAGCAGCTTAGGGACAGGGATCTACAATGAGCAGTTCTTC. It yields the protein CASSLGTGIYNEQFF.

V and J are TRBV7-2 and TRBJ2-7; 7 bases map to TRBD2. J was trimmed by 2 bases and V by 1 base; bases with no gene match: 2. The CDR3 spans 14 residues. Germline loops: CDR1 SGHTA, CDR2 FQGNSA. The CDR3 protein is CASSLVGGAYEQYF. The CDR3 region has the DNA TGTGCCAGCAGCTTAGTTGGGGGGGCCTACGAGCAGTACTTC.

CDR3 sequence reads: CASSLDRVNTEAFF. CDR3 nucleotides: TGTGCCAGCAGCTTAGACAGGGTGAACACTGAAGCTTTCTTT. The chain links TRBV7-2 to TRBJ1-1; tentatively, D is TRBD1 (6 bases). The CDR3 has 14 residues. The V gene lost 1 base and the J gene lost 0 bases, with 6 bases spanning the gap. From germline, CDR1 is SGHTA and CDR2 FQGNSA. Full variable domain (missing parts from reference TRBV7-2 and TRBJ1-1): GAGVSQSPSNKVTEKGKDVELRCDPISGHTALYWYRQSLGQGLEFLIYFQGNSAPDKSGLPSDRFSAERTGGSVSTLTIQRTQQEDSAVYLCASSLDRVNTEAFFGQGTRLTVV.

V gene TRBV7-8 combines with J gene TRBJ2-7; a possible D gene is TRBD1 (5 bases). V was clipped by 1 base and J by 4 bases, with 8 bases between them. Germline CDR1 and CDR2: SGHVS and FQNEAQ. The CDR3 runs to 13 residues. The CDR3 nucleotides are TGTGCCAGCAGCTTAGGACAGAAATACGAGCAGTACTTC. The encoded protein is CASSLGQKYEQYF.

In DNA, the CDR3 is TGTGCCAGCAGCCCCCCAGGACTAGCGGGGGGGCGGACCCAGTACTTC. It translates to CASSPPGLAGGRTQYF. This sequence joins TRBV7-2 and TRBJ2-5; 15 nucleotides agree with TRBD2. Germline CDR1 and CDR2: SGHTA and FQGNSA. The CDR3 runs 16 residues. Losses at the gene ends were 5 bases for V and 7 bases for J; bases not matched to a gene: 8. The complete variable domain, with remaining parts taken from reference TRBV7-2 and TRBJ2-5, reads GAGVSQSPSNKVTEKGKDVELRCDPISGHTALYWYRQSLGQGLEFLIYFQGNSAPDKSGLPSDRFSAERTGGSVSTLTIQRTQQEDSAVYLCASSPPGLAGGRTQYFGPGTRLLVL.

V is TRBV28 and J is TRBJ2-6; TRBD1 aligns across 10 bases. CDR1 MDHEN and CDR2 SYDVKM come from the germline V gene. The CDR3 sequence is 16 residues long. J lost 3 bases, V lost 4 bases, and 3 bases had no gene match. In DNA form, the CDR3 reads TGTGCCAGCAGTTCGACAGGGGGCGGTGGGGCCAACGTCCTGACTTTC. Amino acid sequence: CASSSTGGGGANVLTF.

The chain combines TRBV29-1 with TRBJ1-5, with a possible D match to TRBD1 (6 bases). Trimming took 6 bases from V and 2 from J, leaving 17 bases between them. The CDR3 has 15 amino acids. Germline CDR1 SQVTM, CDR2 ANQGSEA. CDR3 coding DNA: TGCAGCGTCTCGCCGGGGGGCGAAGGCAATCAGCCCCAGCATTTT. Translated, it gives CSVSPGGEGNQPQHF.

This chain joins TRBV4-1 and TRBJ1-2; D perhaps matches TRBD1 (5 bases). CDR3 length equals 14 residues. Trimming removed 3 bases at V and 0 bases at J, with 8 bases between. Germline loops: CDR1 MGHRA, CDR2 YSYEKL. The DNA of the CDR3 is TGCGCCAGCAGCCAGACAGAAGCTAACTATGGCTACACCTTC. The encoded protein is CASSQTEANYGYTF.

The rearrangement joins TRBV5-1 to TRBJ2-3, with TRBD1 identical over 12 bases. In germline, CDR1 is SGHRS, CDR2 YFSETQ. V lost 3 bases to trimming and J lost 6 bases; unmatched junction nucleotides: 5. The CDR3 loop spans 15 amino acids. The CDR3 DNA reads as TGCGCCAGCAGCTCAGGGACAGGGGGCGCCGATACGCAGTATTTT. As protein: CASSSGTGGADTQYF.

This clone was seen once. V and J are TRBV30 and TRBJ2-7; D is possibly TRBD2 (5 bases). CDR3 length equals 14 residues. The ends were cut back, 5 bases at V and 4 bases at J, with 18 bases in the middle. Germline V gives CDR1 GTSNPN, CDR2 SVGIG (reference sequence). The CDR3 loop is CAWRGTLGAYEQYF. The CDR3 DNA sequence: TGTGCCTGGCGTGGAACGTTGGGAGCGTACGAGCAGTACTTC. The full variable domain, with the rest looked up from reference TRBV30 and TRBJ2-7, is SQTIHQWPATLVQPVGSPLSLECTVEGTSNPNLYWYRQAAGRGLQLLFYSVGIGQISSEVPQNLSASRPQDRQFILSSKKLLLSDSGFYLCAWRGTLGAYEQYFGPGTRLTVT.

V and J are TRBV30 and TRBJ1-4, with 9 bases matching TRBD1. Germline V gives CDR1 GTSNPN, CDR2 SVGIG (reference sequence). The CDR3 totals 15 residues. Germline trimming cut 1 base from V and 8 bases from J; bases unmatched to any gene: 8. Written as DNA, the CDR3 is TGTGCCTGGAGTGCGGGGACAGGGTTCCAGGAAAAACTGTTTTTT. It yields the protein CAWSAGTGFQEKLFF.

The rearrangement uses TRBV10-3 and TRBJ1-3, with a possible D match to TRBD1 (5 bases). CDR1 and CDR2 (germline): ENHRY, SYGVKD. The CDR3 length is 14 residues. V dropped 2 bases and J dropped 4 bases, with 9 bases sitting between them. CDR3: CAISEPTVGNTIYF. The DNA of the CDR3 is TGTGCCATCAGTGAGCCGACAGTCGGAAACACCATATATTTT.